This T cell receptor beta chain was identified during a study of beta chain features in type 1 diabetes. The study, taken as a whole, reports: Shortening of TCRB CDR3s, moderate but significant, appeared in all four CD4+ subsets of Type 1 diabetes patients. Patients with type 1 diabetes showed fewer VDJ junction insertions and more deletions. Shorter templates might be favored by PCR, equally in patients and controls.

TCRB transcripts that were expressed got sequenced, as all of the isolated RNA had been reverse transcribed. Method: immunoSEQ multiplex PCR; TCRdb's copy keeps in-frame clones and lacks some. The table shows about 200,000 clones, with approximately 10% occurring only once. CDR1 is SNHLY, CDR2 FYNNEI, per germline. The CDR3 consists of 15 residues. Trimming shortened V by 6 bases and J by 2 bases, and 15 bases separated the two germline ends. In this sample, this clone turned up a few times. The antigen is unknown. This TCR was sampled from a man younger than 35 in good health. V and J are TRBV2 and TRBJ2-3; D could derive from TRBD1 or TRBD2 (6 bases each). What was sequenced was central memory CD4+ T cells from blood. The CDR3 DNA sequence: TGTGCCAGCAGGCGGGACACTGGTTACACAGATACGCAGTATTTT. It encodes CASRRDTGYTDTQYF. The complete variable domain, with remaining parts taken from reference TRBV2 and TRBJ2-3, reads EPEVTQTPSHQVTQMGQEVILRCVPISNHLYFYWYRQILGQKVEFLVSFYNNEISEKSEIFDDQFSVERPDGSNFTLKIRSTKLEDSAMYFCASRRDTGYTDTQYFGPGTRLTVL.